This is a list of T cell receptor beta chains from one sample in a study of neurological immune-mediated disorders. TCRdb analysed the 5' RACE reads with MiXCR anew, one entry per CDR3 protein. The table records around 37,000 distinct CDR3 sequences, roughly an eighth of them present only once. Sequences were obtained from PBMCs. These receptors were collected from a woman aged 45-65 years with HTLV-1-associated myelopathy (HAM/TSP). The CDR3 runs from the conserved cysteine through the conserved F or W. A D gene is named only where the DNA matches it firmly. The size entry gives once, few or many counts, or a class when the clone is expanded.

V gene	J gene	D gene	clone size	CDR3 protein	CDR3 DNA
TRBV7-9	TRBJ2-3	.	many	CASSPLGDISTDTQYF	TGTGCCAGCAGCCCCCTGGGGGACATCTCCACAGATACGCAGTATTTT
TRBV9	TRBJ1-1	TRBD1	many	CASSVGDRVGNTEAFF	TGTGCCAGCAGCGTAGGGGACAGGGTGGGGAACACTGAAGCTTTCTTT
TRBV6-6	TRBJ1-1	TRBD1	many	CASSYDRVNTEAFF	TGTGCCAGCAGTTACGACAGGGTAAACACTGAAGCTTTCTTT
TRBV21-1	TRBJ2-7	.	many	CASSPRQGALGYF	TGTGCCAGCAGCCCAAGACAGGGGGCCCTCGGGTACTTC
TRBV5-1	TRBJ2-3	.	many	CASSLGSGTDTQYF	TGCGCCAGCAGCCTCGGGAGCGGAACAGATACGCAGTATTTT
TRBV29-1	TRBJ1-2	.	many	CSATGSYGYTF	TGCAGCGCAACAGGGTCCTATGGCTACACCTTC
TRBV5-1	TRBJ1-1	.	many	CASSFNTNTEAFF	TGCGCCAGCAGCTTTAACACCAACACTGAAGCTTTCTTT
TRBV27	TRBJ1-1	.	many	CASRYEGLTEAFF	TGTGCCAGCCGTTACGAGGGGCTTACTGAAGCTTTCTTT
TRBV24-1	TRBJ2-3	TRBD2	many	CATSDRSGGATDTQYF	TGTGCCACCAGTGATCGAAGCGGGGGGGCCACAGATACGCAGTATTTT
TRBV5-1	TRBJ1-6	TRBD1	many	CASSLAGGNSPLHF	TGCGCCAGCAGCTTGGCAGGGGGTAATTCACCCCTCCACTTT
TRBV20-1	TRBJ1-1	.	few	CSAREPGGISTEAFF	TGCAGTGCTAGAGAACCGGGGGGGATCAGCACTGAAGCTTTCTTT
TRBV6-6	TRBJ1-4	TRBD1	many	CASSYWASGGANEKLFF	TGTGCCAGCAGTTACTGGGCCTCAGGGGGAGCTAATGAAAAACTGTTTTTT
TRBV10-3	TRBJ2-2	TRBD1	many	CAISAQPDREVGELFF	TGTGCCATCAGTGCCCAACCGGACAGGGAGGTCGGGGAGCTGTTTTTT
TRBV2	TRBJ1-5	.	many	CASSVRESKPQHF	TGTGCCAGCAGTGTCCGGGAGTCGAAGCCCCAGCATTTT
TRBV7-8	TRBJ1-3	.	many	CASSLPGVGNTIYF	TGTGCCAGCAGCTTGCCCGGGGTTGGAAACACCATATATTTT
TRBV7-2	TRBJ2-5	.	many	CASSFWRRETQYF	TGTGCCAGCAGCTTCTGGAGAAGGGAGACCCAGTACTTC
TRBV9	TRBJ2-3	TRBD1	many	CASSVTGGATDTQYF	TGTGCCAGCAGCGTTACAGGGGGTGCCACAGATACGCAGTATTTT